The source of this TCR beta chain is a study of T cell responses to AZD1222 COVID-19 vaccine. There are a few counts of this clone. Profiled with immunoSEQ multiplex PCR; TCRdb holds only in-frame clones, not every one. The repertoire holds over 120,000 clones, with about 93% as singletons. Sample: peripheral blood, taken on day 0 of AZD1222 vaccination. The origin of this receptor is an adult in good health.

The CDR3 DNA reads TGTGCCAGCAGCTTAGGTGGCGGGGTCTATGAGCAGTTCTTC. It encodes CASSLGGGVYEQFF. The rearrangement joins TRBV7-2 to TRBJ2-1, with D perhaps TRBD2 (6 bases). The V gene's germline CDR1 is SGHTA and CDR2 FQGNSA. V lost 1 base and J lost 8, with 12 bases in between. The CDR3 extends over 14 amino acids. The whole variable domain, filled in from reference TRBV7-2 and TRBJ2-1, reads GAGVSQSPSNKVTEKGKDVELRCDPISGHTALYWYRQSLGQGLEFLIYFQGNSAPDKSGLPSDRFSAERTGGSVSTLTIQRTQQEDSAVYLCASSLGGGVYEQFFGPGTRLTVL.